These 19 T cell receptor beta chains were sequenced from one sample in a study of cytomegalovirus exposure and HLA in healthy donors. Clones were sequenced by immunoSEQ multiplex PCR, and TCRdb holds only the in-frame ones, with some missing. The data hold 150,000 to 200,000 clones, with around four fifths observed a single time. Source material: PBMCs. These receptors came from a young man in good health and CMV-seropositive.

The chain is built from TRBV19 and TRBJ2-3; maybe TRBD1 (5 bases). The length of the CDR3 is 14 residues. CDR1 is LNHDA, CDR2 SQIVND, per germline (reference sequence). The germline V and J ends were trimmed by 5 bases and 2 bases, with 11 bases remaining between them. CDR3 amino acids: CASSSAGNTDTQYF. The CDR3 nucleotides read TGTGCCAGTAGTTCGGCAGGGAACACAGATACGCAGTATTTT.

This clone was recorded only once. This rearrangement joins TRBV2 to TRBJ2-3; 7 nucleotides line up with TRBD1. V shed 6 bases and J 5 bases; nucleotides not matched to a gene: 11. The CDR3 has 15 amino acids. Germline lookup yields CDR1 SNHLY and CDR2 FYNNEI. The CDR3 protein is CASRSRQGLGDTQYF. The CDR3 DNA reads TGTGCCAGCAGATCCCGACAGGGATTGGGAGATACGCAGTATTTT.

This chain connects TRBV20-1 to TRBJ2-1; D not certain. This CDR3 has 11 amino acids. Germline V gene data show CDR1 as DFQATT and CDR2 as SNEGSKA (reference sequence). V shed 1 base and J shed 10 bases, with 8 bases lying between them. The CDR3 reads CSARGSTEQFF. CDR3 DNA sequence: TGCAGTGCTAGAGGGAGCACAGAGCAGTTCTTC.

The chain recombines TRBV9 with TRBJ2-4, with D tentatively TRBD2 (6 bases). CDR1 and CDR2 from the germline V gene are SGDLS and YYNGEE. Trimming cost V 2 bases and J 2 bases, with 14 bases left between them. The CDR3 is 16 amino acids. CDR3 coding DNA: TGTGCCAGCAGCGTGGGGGGAACTGGGCCCAAAAACATTCAGTACTTC. Its translation is CASSVGGTGPKNIQYF.

The genes are TRBV10-2 and TRBJ2-3; the match to TRBD2 covers 10 bases. The CDR3 is 15 amino acids. With V trimmed by 1 base and J by 14 bases, 12 bases remained unmatched. Per the germline V gene, CDR1 is WSHSY and CDR2 is SAAADI. For the CDR3, the DNA is TGCGCCAGCAGTGAGTTGCTAGCGGGGGCTCCGCGTCTGTATTTT. Translating it yields CASSELLAGAPRLYF.

J is TRBJ2-7 and V is TRBV13; 7 bases map to TRBD2. CDR1 and CDR2 from the germline V gene are PRHDT and FYEKMQ (reference sequence). This CDR3 comprises 13 residues. Losses at the gene ends were 5 bases for V and 5 bases for J; bases not matched to a gene: 6. In DNA form, the CDR3 reads TGTGCCAGCAGCGTAGAAGCGGGGCACGAGCAGTACTTC. Protein sequence: CASSVEAGHEQYF.

The chain couples TRBV9 to TRBJ2-5; 8 bases are shared with TRBD2. The V gene end was trimmed by 3 bases and the J gene end by 7 bases; junction bases not matched to a gene: 17. CDR1 is SGDLS and CDR2 is YYNGEE in the germline V gene. The CDR3 runs 17 residues. As DNA, the CDR3 is TGTGCCAGCAGCGGATCGGGGCTAGTCGGGGGGGCCTGGACCCAGTACTTC. It translates to CASSGSGLVGGAWTQYF.

V gene TRBV5-1 combines with J gene TRBJ2-5; D is unresolved. With 3 bases removed from V and 1 base from J, the gap between germline ends came to 10 bases. CDR1 is SGHRS and CDR2 is YFSETQ in the germline V gene. The CDR3 length is 14 residues. CDR3: CASSYRHPQETQYF. CDR3 sequence (DNA): TGCGCCAGCAGCTATCGACACCCCCAAGAGACCCAGTACTTC.

The chain couples TRBV4-3 to TRBJ1-1, with D possibly TRBD1 on 5 matching bases. This CDR3 is 15 amino acids long. Per the germline V gene, CDR1 is LGHNA and CDR2 is YSLEER. V lost 0 bases and J 6 bases, leaving 14 bases between the germline ends. In DNA form, the CDR3 reads TGCGCCAGCAGCCAAGACGGGCCAGGGTGGGCTGAAGCTTTCTTT. This translates into CASSQDGPGWAEAFF.

This clone was seen a single time. J is TRBJ2-5 and V is TRBV9, with 10 bases matching TRBD2. The CDR3 runs 17 residues. V lost 5 bases, J lost 3 bases, and 13 bases stayed unmatched. The germline V gene encodes CDR1 SGDLS and CDR2 YYNGEE. CDR3 in DNA: TGTGCCAGCAGTCCGAGGGTAGCGGGGGGCGTTAAAGAGACCCAGTACTTC. This sequence encodes CASSPRVAGGVKETQYF.

The V call is TRBV4-1, the J call TRBJ1-6, with D tentatively TRBD1 (5 bases). The CDR3 runs to 16 residues. Per the germline V gene, CDR1 is MGHRA and CDR2 is YSYEKL. V was pared by 1 base and J by 3 bases, with 10 bases between. The CDR3 sequence is CASSQGRGNYNSPLHF. In DNA, the CDR3 is TGCGCCAGCAGCCAAGGGAGGGGCAACTATAATTCACCCCTCCACTTT.

This chain joins TRBV13 and TRBJ2-5; 7 positions agree with TRBD1. CDR1 is PRHDT and CDR2 is FYEKMQ in the germline V gene (reference sequence). The V gene end was trimmed by 4 bases and the J gene end by 1 base; junction bases not matched to a gene: 12. The CDR3 consists of 17 residues. CDR3 nucleotide sequence: TGTGCCAGCAGCTCGTTCCCGGGACAGCCATTCCAAGAGACCCAGTACTTC. Protein sequence: CASSSFPGQPFQETQYF.

The chain links TRBV6-4 to TRBJ1-5; D uncertain. This CDR3 spans 13 amino acids. Trimming left V 11 bases short and J 3 bases short, with 14 bases between. The germline CDR1 and CDR2 sequences are MRHNA and SNTAGT. The CDR3 coding sequence is TGTGCCTCTGCGAGGGAAGCCAATCAGCCCCAGCATTTT. Amino acids: CASAREANQPQHF.

The chain couples TRBV5-8 to TRBJ1-5, with D possibly being TRBD1 (5 bases). From germline, CDR1 is SGHTS and CDR2 YDEGEE. This CDR3 region has 14 residues. The V gene lost 4 bases and the J gene lost 2 bases, with 10 bases spanning the gap. CDR3 sequence: CASSGGEGNQPQHF. CDR3 bases: TGTGCCAGCAGCGGAGGGGAGGGCAATCAGCCCCAGCATTTT.

This clone was observed once. This chain connects TRBV7-8 to TRBJ1-1; no reliable D call. With 1 base removed from V and 3 bases from J, the gap between germline ends came to 12 bases. The CDR3 runs 15 residues. Germline V gives CDR1 SGHVS, CDR2 FQNEAQ. The CDR3 is CASSLVGSKDTEAFF. DNA of the CDR3: TGTGCCAGCAGCTTAGTGGGCAGTAAGGACACTGAAGCTTTCTTT.

This clone was recorded once. The rearrangement joins TRBV6-5 to TRBJ2-7, with a tentative D call TRBD2 (5 bases). The CDR3 consists of 14 residues. Trimming removed 4 bases from V and 1 base from J, with 11 bases in between. Per the germline V gene, CDR1 is MNHEY and CDR2 is SVGAGI. CDR3 sequence: CASSSDDYSYEQYF. The CDR3 coding sequence is TGTGCCAGCAGTTCCGACGACTATTCCTACGAGCAGTACTTC.

The CDR3 protein is CAISESDRGGYTF. The CDR3 DNA reads TGTGCCATCAGTGAGTCGGACAGGGGTGGCTACACCTTC. The genes are TRBV10-3 and TRBJ1-2; TRBD1 aligns across 9 bases. The V segment lost 0 bases and the J segment 7 bases; nucleotides outside the gene matches: 0. The length of the CDR3 is 13 residues. Looked up from germline, CDR1 is ENHRY and CDR2 is SYGVKD.

This clone was observed once. V is TRBV27 and J is TRBJ1-1, with D unresolved. The CDR3 extends over 11 amino acids. Trimming pared 10 bases from V and 7 bases from J, leaving 13 bases between. CDR1 is MNHEY and CDR2 is SMNVEV in the germline V gene (reference sequence). CDR3 coding DNA: TGTGCCACCTGGTGGCGGGATGAAGCTTTCTTT. This encodes CATWWRDEAFF.

The rearrangement links TRBV11-1 to TRBJ2-1; 9 bases match TRBD1. With V trimmed by 3 bases and J by 9 bases, 6 bases remained unmatched. The CDR3 runs to 14 residues. Germline V gene data show CDR1 as SGHAT and CDR2 as FQDESV (reference sequence). Here the CDR3 reads CASSFQDRGSEQFF. DNA for the CDR3: TGTGCCAGCAGCTTTCAGGACAGGGGTAGTGAGCAGTTCTTC.